This TCR beta chain was recovered during a study of blood T cell repertoires in COVID-19. Sequencing used immunoSEQ multiplex PCR; TCRdb keeps in-frame clones, though not all of them. This table has more than 200,000 clones, about 86% appearing once. The CDR3 runs to 13 residues. V lost 2 bases and J lost 11; bases outside the gene matches: 9. This clone has only a few counts. J is TRBJ2-7 and V is TRBV12-3 or TRBV12-4; TRBD1 matches 7 bases. Sequenced material: peripheral blood. The origin of this receptor is an elderly man with acute or convalescent COVID-19. CDR3 in DNA: TGTGCCAGCAGTTTACAAAAGACAGGGAAGAAGTACTTC. Translation gives CASSLQKTGKKYF.